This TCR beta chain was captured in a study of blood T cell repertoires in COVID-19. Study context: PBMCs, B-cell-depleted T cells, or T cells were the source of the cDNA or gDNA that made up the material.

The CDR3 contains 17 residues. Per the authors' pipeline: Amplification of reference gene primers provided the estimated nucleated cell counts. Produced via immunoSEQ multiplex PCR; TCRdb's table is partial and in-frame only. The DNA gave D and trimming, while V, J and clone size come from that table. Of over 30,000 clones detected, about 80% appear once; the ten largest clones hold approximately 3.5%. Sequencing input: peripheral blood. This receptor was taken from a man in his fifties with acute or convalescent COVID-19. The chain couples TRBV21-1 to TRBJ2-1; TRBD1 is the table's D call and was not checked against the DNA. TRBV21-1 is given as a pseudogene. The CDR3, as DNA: TGTGCCAGCAGCAAAAAGAGGTCCCGACTGGGGCGCAATGAGCAGTTCTTC. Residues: CASSKKRSRLGRNEQFF.